The rows below give T cell receptor beta chains drawn from one sample of a study of control samples from healthy donors and cancer patients. Data came from immunoSEQ multiplex PCR; TCRdb stores just in-frame clones and leaves some out. The table lists approximately 69,000 clones, around nine tenths of them singletons. Sequenced: PBMCs. The receptors come from a man aged 55 to 70 with colorectal cancer. The CDR3 runs from the conserved cysteine through the conserved F or W. A D gene is named only where the DNA matches it firmly. Size is omitted from some rows. Given values are once, few, many or a class for expanded clones.

NA,TRBD2,TRBJ2-1,TRBV2,TGTGCCAGCACCCCAGCGGGGGCCAACAATGAGCAGTTCTTC,CASTPAGANNEQFF
NA,NA,TRBJ2-5,TRBV2,TGTGCCAGCAAACCGGGACCTCAAGAGACCCAGTACTTC,CASKPGPQETQYF
NA,NA,TRBJ1-6,TRBV21-1,TGTGCCAGCAGCTCACGGACAGGGTTGGATTCACCCCTCCACTTT,CASSSRTGLDSPLHF
NA,NA,TRBJ2-7,TRBV5-1,TGCGCCAGCAGCTTGGGAGGGTCGACCTCCTACGAGCAGTACTTC,CASSLGGSTSYEQYF
NA,NA,TRBJ1-6,TRBV5-1,TGCGCCAGCAGTCCCCGATATATGACGGAAAGCTCCTATAATTCACCCCTCCACTTT,CASSPRYMTESSYNSPLHF
NA,NA,TRBJ2-3,TRBV28,TGTGCCGCCAGGGGACCCAGCACAGATACGCAGTATTTT,CAARGPSTDTQYF
NA,TRBD1,TRBJ1-5,TRBV9,TGTGCCAGCAGCGTAGGAGGGACAGCGAATCAGCCCCAGCATTTT,CASSVGGTANQPQHF
NA,NA,TRBJ1-3,TRBV6-1,TGTGCCAGCAGTGAAGAGCTCACAGGGAACGCTGGAAACACCATATATTTT,CASSEELTGNAGNTIYF
NA,TRBD1,TRBJ1-5,TRBV4-2,TGTGCCAGCGGTAAGGTCCAGGGGGAACGATATAGCAATCAGCCCCAGCATTTT,CASGKVQGERYSNQPQHF
NA,TRBD1,TRBJ1-6,TRBV5-5,TGTGCCAGCAGCTTAGGACAGGGTAATTCACCCCTCCACTTT,CASSLGQGNSPLHF
few,TRBD2,TRBJ2-5,TRBV10-3,TGTGCCACCCAAGGGCCACTAGCGGGAGTAGAGACCCAGTACTTC,CATQGPLAGVETQYF
NA,TRBD2,TRBJ2-1,TRBV11-3,TGTGCCAGCAGCTTAGGGACTAGCGGGGGGGCCCGCCATTACAATGAGCAGTTCTTC,CASSLGTSGGARHYNEQFF
NA,TRBD1,TRBJ1-2,TRBV6-5,TGTGCCAGCAGTCTGACAGGGAATGGCTACACCTTC,CASSLTGNGYTF
few,NA,TRBJ2-7,TRBV28,TGTGCCAGCAGCCGTATTGCGGAGCAGTACTTC,CASSRIAEQYF
NA,TRBD1,TRBJ2-4,TRBV7-9,TGTGCCAGCAGCTTGAAGGGGGCCGGGGCCAAAAACATTCAGTACTTC,CASSLKGAGAKNIQYF
NA,TRBD2,TRBJ2-3,TRBV10-3,TGTGCCACCGGACTAGCGGGGGGAGGGGAGGCAGATACGCAGTATTTT,CATGLAGGGEADTQYF
few,TRBD1,TRBJ1-5,TRBV9,TGTGCCAGCAGCCACGGACAGGATTACCATCAGCCCCAGCATTTT,CASSHGQDYHQPQHF
NA,TRBD1,TRBJ2-2,TRBV5-1,TGCGCCAGCAGCTACACAGGGGGGAACACCGGGGAGCTGTTTTTT,CASSYTGGNTGELFF
NA,NA,TRBJ2-2,TRBV7-9,TGTGCCAGCAGTTGGACAAGAAACACCGGGGAGCTGTTTTTT,CASSWTRNTGELFF
NA,NA,TRBJ1-2,TRBV6-5,TGTGCCAGCAGACCATCCTTAGGAGGGTATGGCTACACCTTC,CASRPSLGGYGYTF
NA,NA,TRBJ2-7,TRBV5-1,TGCGCCAGCAGCCCGGGACATGCACTCACCTACGAGCAGTACTTC,CASSPGHALTYEQYF
NA,NA,TRBJ2-1,TRBV7-9,TGTGCCAGCAGCTTAGCTTCCAGCGCCAATGAGCAGTTCTTC,CASSLASSANEQFF
few,NA,TRBJ2-5,TRBV5-6,TGTGCCAGCAGCTCTACCGGCTACCAAGAGACCCAGTACTTC,CASSSTGYQETQYF
NA,TRBD1,TRBJ1-1,TRBV2,TGTGCCAGCGCACCCCTTATTATGGACAGGAACACGAACACTGAAGCTTTCTTT,CASAPLIMDRNTNTEAFF
NA,NA,TRBJ2-7,TRBV4-3,TGCGCCAGCAGCCCAACCAGGTTTCGCGAGCAGTACTTC,CASSPTRFREQYF
NA,TRBD2,TRBJ2-7,TRBV5-1,TGCGCCAGCAGCTTGTCGGGACTAGCGGGGTACGGGGAGCAGTACTTC,CASSLSGLAGYGEQYF
NA,NA,TRBJ2-3,TRBV7-3,TGTGCCAGCAGCTTAAACCCCGCCGATGTCGATACGCAGTATTTT,CASSLNPADVDTQYF
NA,TRBD2,TRBJ2-7,TRBV6-5,TGTGCCAGCACCCTGGGGGGGACTGACTACGAGCAGTACTTC,CASTLGGTDYEQYF
NA,NA,TRBJ1-1,TRBV19,TGTGCCAGTAGTATTTCCCTGAACACTGAAGCTTTCTTT,CASSISLNTEAFF
NA,TRBD1,TRBJ1-6,TRBV3-1/TRBV3-2,TGTGCCAGCAGCCCGGGGACAGGGGGTTATTCACCCCTCCACTTT,CASSPGTGGYSPLHF
NA,NA,TRBJ2-2,TRBV7-3,TGTGCCAGCAGCTCGCAGGGACCCACGGGCACCGGGGAGCTGTTTTTT,CASSSQGPTGTGELFF
NA,TRBD2,TRBJ2-5,TRBV2,TGTGCCAGCGGGGGGGACCAAGAGACCCAGTACTTC,CASGGDQETQYF
NA,NA,TRBJ1-6,TRBV2,TGTGCCAGCACCCGCAGGGCAGAGATTAATTCACCCCTCCACTTT,CASTRRAEINSPLHF
NA,NA,TRBJ2-5,TRBV18,TGTGCCAGCTCACTGTCAGGGGTGGAGACCCAGTACTTC,CASSLSGVETQYF
NA,NA,TRBJ1-2,TRBV30,TGTGCCTGGAGTGAGTCAGGGTTGTATGGCTACACCTTC,CAWSESGLYGYTF
NA,NA,TRBJ2-7,TRBV18,TGTGCCAGCTCACCACTGGGCGGATACGAGCAGTACTTC,CASSPLGGYEQYF
NA,NA,TRBJ1-6,TRBV6-1,TGTGCCAGCAGTGCGCGCTACAACAGGAAGGCGGATAATTCACCCCTCCACTTT,CASSARYNRKADNSPLHF
NA,NA,TRBJ1-1,TRBV12-3/TRBV12-4,TGTGCCAGCAGTTTGACCAGGGACACTGAAGCTTTCTTT,CASSLTRDTEAFF
NA,TRBD2,TRBJ2-3,TRBV5-4,TGTGCCAGCAGGTTCGACATGACTAGCGGATCAGATACGCAGTATTTT,CASRFDMTSGSDTQYF
NA,NA,TRBJ2-2,TRBV2,TGTGCCGGAGGCAGACCCACCGGGGAGCTGTTTTTT,CAGGRPTGELFF
NA,NA,TRBJ2-2,TRBV2,TGTGCCAGCATGGGGGACGTCGCCGGGGAGCTGTTTTTT,CASMGDVAGELFF
NA,NA,TRBJ2-7,TRBV28,TGTGCCAGCAGTTTAGTACAGGCTCAGGGGGAGCAGTACTTC,CASSLVQAQGEQYF
once,NA,TRBJ2-5,TRBV6-2/TRBV6-3,TGTGCCAGCAGCCTGGGACACCAAGAGACCCAGTACTTC,CASSLGHQETQYF
NA,TRBD1,TRBJ2-5,TRBV5-1,TGCGCCAGCAGCTTGGGACTGGGGGGACAGGGCCAAGAGACCCAGTACTTC,CASSLGLGGQGQETQYF
NA,NA,TRBJ1-2,TRBV19,TGTGCCAGTCTTGGGACACTCTATGGCTACACCTTC,CASLGTLYGYTF
NA,NA,TRBJ1-1,TRBV21-1,TGTGCCAGCAGCAAAGGGGACAGGGGGCGCTCAGAGCCTGAAGCTTTCTTT,CASSKGDRGRSEPEAFF
NA,NA,TRBJ2-5,TRBV11-3,TGTGCCAGCAGCCCCGGGACGCAAGAGACCCAGTACTTC,CASSPGTQETQYF
NA,TRBD1,TRBJ2-3,TRBV29-1,TGCAGCGTTGAAGGGGGACAGGGGGCCACAGATACGCAGTATTTT,CSVEGGQGATDTQYF
NA,TRBD1,TRBJ2-5,TRBV28,TGTGCCAGCAGTTTACTCCCCGGGACAGGGGGCGCGGGGACCCAGTACTTC,CASSLLPGTGGAGTQYF
NA,NA,TRBJ2-7,TRBV5-6,TGTGCCAGCAGCTTGAGATTCTCTCGGGACAAAGAATATGGGCAGTACTTC,CASSLRFSRDKEYGQYF
few,NA,TRBJ1-2,TRBV4-1,TGCGCCAGCAGCCAAGACCCGGGTGCGGACTATGGCTACACCTTC,CASSQDPGADYGYTF